This T cell receptor (beta chain) was identified during a study of blood T cell repertoires in COVID-19. V trimming: 4 bases; J trimming: 5 bases; junction bases outside the gene matches: 7. CDR1 is SGDLS, CDR2 YYNGEE, per germline. The CDR3 totals 15 residues. Authors' analysis steps: From reference gene primer amplification, estimates of nucleated cell counts were derived. Generated by immunoSEQ multiplex PCR, the TCRdb table keeps only in-frame clones and is missing some. The DNA gave D and trimming, while V, J and clone size come from that table. The table lists 300,000 to 400,000 clones, around 87% of them singletons.

Sequenced input: peripheral blood. The origin of this receptor is a woman aged 45 to 65 with COVID-19, enrolled during active disease. The chain joins TRBV9 to TRBJ2-1, with TRBD2 matching 9 bases. The CDR3 is CASSLRTSENNEQFF. CDR3 bases: TGTGCCAGCAGCTTACGGACTAGCGAGAACAATGAGCAGTTCTTC.